Each of the 10 T cell receptor beta chains below was sequenced from the same sample in a study of cytomegalovirus exposure and HLA in healthy donors. PCR was performed using 60 Vbeta and 13 Jbeta primers. Only in-frame clones appear in the TCRdb table, and some are missing; sequencing was by immunoSEQ multiplex PCR. The sample includes around 53,000 clones. Sequences were obtained from PBMCs. The receptors shown here come from a woman in her twenties or thirties in good health and CMV-seropositive.

The J gene is TRBJ1-4, the V gene TRBV9, with D uncertain. The V end lost 2 bases, the J end lost 10 bases, and 12 bases lay between the germline ends. CDR3 length equals 13 residues. Per the germline V gene, CDR1 is SGDLS and CDR2 is YYNGEE. In nucleotides, the CDR3 is TGTGCCAGCAGCGTCAGACCGGGAGGAAAACTGTTTTTT. As protein: CASSVRPGGKLFF.

The chain carries TRBV6-5 and TRBJ1-1, with D possibly TRBD1 on 5 matching bases. The CDR3 has 13 amino acids. CDR1 MNHEY and CDR2 SVGAGI come from the germline V gene. V was trimmed by 8 bases and J by 5 bases, leaving 15 bases between them. Written as DNA, the CDR3 is TGTGCCAGCGGAGCGCAGGGTGCGACTGAAGCTTTCTTT. Its protein product is CASGAQGATEAFF.

The J gene is TRBJ1-1, the V gene TRBV29-1; no firm D call. The CDR3 contains 13 residues. Germline lookup yields CDR1 SQVTM and CDR2 ANQGSEA. The ends were cut back, 4 bases at V and 4 bases at J, with 13 bases in the middle. In DNA form, the CDR3 reads TGCAGCGTTGTGTTGGGAGTGGGCACTGAAGCTTTCTTT. It encodes CSVVLGVGTEAFF.

As DNA, the CDR3 is TGTGCCAGCAGCACCAGCGGGGGCTCCTACAATGAGCAGTTCTTC. It codes for CASSTSGGSYNEQFF. This chain uses TRBV9 with TRBJ2-1; 8 bases line up with TRBD2. V lost 4 bases and J lost 0; bases outside the gene matches: 3. This CDR3 is built from 15 residues. The germline V gene encodes CDR1 SGDLS and CDR2 YYNGEE.

Details on this clone: An end of the junction does not agree with germline; a read error may underlie this. The V and J genes are TRBV27 and TRBJ2-1; 13 bases are shared with TRBD2. CDR1 is MNHEY and CDR2 is SMNVEV in the germline V gene (reference sequence). This CDR3 has 15 residues. CDR3 residues: CVSSGGLAGWEEQFF. The CDR3 DNA follows: TGTGTCAGCAGTGGGGGACTAGCGGGGTGGGAAGAGCAGTTCTTC.

The rearrangement uses TRBV28 and TRBJ1-5; D gene unclear. V was clipped by 2 bases and J by 0 bases, with 8 bases between them. This CDR3 is built from 15 residues. CDR1 and CDR2 from the germline V gene are MDHEN and SYDVKM. The CDR3, as DNA: TGTGCCAGCAGTTTAGCCGGGAATAGCAATCAGCCCCAGCATTTT. Translated: CASSLAGNSNQPQHF.

The chain has TRBV2 and TRBJ1-1; D remains ambiguous. Germline V CDR1 and CDR2: SNHLY, FYNNEI. The CDR3 totals 13 residues. Deletions cut 4 bases from V and 1 base from J, with 7 bases between. The CDR3 here is CASSGEANTEAFF. The CDR3 DNA reads TGTGCCAGCAGTGGAGAGGCGAACACTGAAGCTTTCTTT.

The gene calls are TRBV6-4 and TRBJ2-5; D may be TRBD2 (6 bases). The CDR3 runs to 13 residues. From germline, CDR1 is MRHNA and CDR2 SNTAGT. Trimming removed 6 bases from V and 2 bases from J, with 10 bases in between. DNA of the CDR3: TGTGCCAGCAGGGGACTGCTGCAAGAGACCCAGTACTTC. Translation gives CASRGLLQETQYF.

This sequence joins TRBV27 and TRBJ1-1; D gene uncertain. Germline CDR1 is MNHEY and CDR2 is SMNVEV (reference sequence). CDR3 length: 13 amino acids. Trimming cost V 2 bases and J 1 base, with 5 bases left between them. CDR3 nucleotide sequence: TGTGCCAGCAGTTTAACTGAGAACACTGAAGCTTTCTTT. Translation: CASSLTENTEAFF.

The chain uses TRBV5-1 and TRBJ1-3; D uncertain. The CDR3 is made up of 13 amino acids. The V and J ends lost 4 bases and 0 bases respectively, with 5 bases between them. In germline, CDR1 is SGHRS, CDR2 YFSETQ. CDR3 bases: TGCGCCAGCAGCGGTAGCTCTGGAAACACCATATATTTT. Protein product: CASSGSSGNTIYF.